There are many counts of the clone carrying this T cell receptor beta chain. The antigen is unknown. Treatment denoted: PENTA 11 planned treatment interruption arm or continuous ART arm. Cryopreserved PBMC samples required at least 5 million viable cells. A 3' RACE protocol on RNA, with unique molecular identifiers, produced the TCR library. TCRdb analysed the 3' RACE reads with MiXCR anew, one entry per CDR3 protein. Of about 83,000 distinct CDR3 sequences listed, under 8% are singletons. This specimen comes from a study of HIV-infected children after antiretroviral therapy interruption. Study in general: Samples from the continuous-treatment group were taken at weeks 0, 48 and 150. General study results and limits: Naive CD4+ Gini coefficient rose by interruption end, suggesting clonal expansion.

Germline-derived CDR1 and CDR2 are SGHAT and FQNNGV. V lost 5 bases and J lost 4; bases outside the gene matches: 15. The CDR3 totals 18 residues. This sequence joins TRBV11-2 and TRBJ2-2; TRBD1 matches 8 bases. The material was CD45RA+ CD4+ T cells from PBMCs, pooled from several time points, obtained from a donor given antiretroviral therapy, either interrupted or continuous. Noted subset: naive CD4+ CD45RA+ CD45RO- T cells. The receptor's source is a pool of human donors with HIV. The CDR3 DNA follows: TGTGCCAGCAGCAACCCGGTGGTTGGACAGGGAGGCACCGGGGAGCTGTTTTTT. Translating it yields CASSNPVVGQGGTGELFF. The full variable domain, its missing parts supplied by reference TRBV11-2 and TRBJ2-2, is EAGVAQSPRYKIIEKRQSVAFWCNPISGHATLYWYQQILGQGPKLLIQFQNNGVVDDSQLPKDRFSAERLKGVDSTLKIQPAKLEDSAVYLCASSNPVVGQGGTGELFFGEGSRLTVL.